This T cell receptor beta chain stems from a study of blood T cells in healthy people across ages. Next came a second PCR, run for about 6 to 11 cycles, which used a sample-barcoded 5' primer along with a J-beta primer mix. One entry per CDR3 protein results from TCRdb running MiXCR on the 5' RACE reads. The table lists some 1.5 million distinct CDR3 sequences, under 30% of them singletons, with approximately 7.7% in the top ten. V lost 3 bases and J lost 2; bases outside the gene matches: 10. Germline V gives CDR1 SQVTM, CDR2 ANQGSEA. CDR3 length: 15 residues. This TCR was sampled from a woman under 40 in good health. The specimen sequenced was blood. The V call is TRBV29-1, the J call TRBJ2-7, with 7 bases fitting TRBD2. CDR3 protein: CSVEGTASGTYEQYF. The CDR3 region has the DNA TGCAGCGTTGAGGGTACGGCTAGCGGAACCTACGAGCAGTACTTC.